The source of this T cell receptor beta chain is a study of cytomegalovirus exposure and HLA in healthy donors. The study ran its PCR with 60 Vbeta and 13 Jbeta primers. TCRdb's table, derived via immunoSEQ multiplex PCR, lists solely in-frame clones and lacks some. The table includes around 150,000 clones, 75% to 90% detected once. Germline V CDR1 and CDR2: SGHNT, YYREEE (reference sequence). V was pared by 0 bases and J by 4 bases, with 7 bases between. CDR3 size: 14 residues. Remarks on this clone: What it binds is not known.

Whole-study results and caveats: Generally TCR sequences proved uncommon, though certain public TCRs appeared in numerous donors.

Specimen: PBMCs. The chain carries TRBV5-4 and TRBJ1-4; D possibly corresponds to TRBD1 (5 bases). The source is a woman aged 18-29 years in good health and CMV-seronegative. CDR3 nucleotides: TGTGCCAGCAGCTTGGGCGGGGGTAATGAAAAACTGTTTTTT. Amino acid sequence: CASSLGGGNEKLFF.